Given below is one T cell receptor beta chain in context. Its antigen is currently unknown. The table came from immunoSEQ multiplex PCR; TCRdb's copy has only in-frame clones and leaves some out. The data contain around 120,000 clones, approximately 96% of them singletons. With 4 bases removed from V and 5 bases from J, the gap between germline ends came to 14 bases. Germline CDR1 LGHNA, CDR2 YSLEER. There are 14 residues in the CDR3. The record originates from a study of human thymus T cells. Study results and limitations: Thymic and blood repertoires appeared to show biased V and J gene usage. Among unrelated individuals, related research reported thymic repertoires that overlapped highly.

The thymus tissue came from resections taken during corrective heart surgery. Donor material was obtained from healthy Finnish infants undergoing corrective surgery for congenital heart defects. This clonotype was sampled from a boy younger than two with a congenital heart defect but otherwise immunologically healthy. The V gene is TRBV4-3, the J gene TRBJ2-5; tentatively, D is TRBD2 (6 bases). The sample taken for sequencing was thymus tissue. The CDR3 sequence: CASSPRDSGETQYF. The DNA for the CDR3 is TGCGCCAGCAGCCCGAGGGACTCCGGTGAGACCCAGTACTTC.